The sequence of this TCR beta chain was determined in a study of cytomegalovirus exposure and HLA in healthy donors. Broader study findings: Researchers reported in a later analysis that common viral pathogens appeared linked to several top clusters.

A word on this clone: What it binds is unknown.

CDR1 is SGDLS and CDR2 is YYNGEE in the germline V gene. Trimming left V 0 bases short and J 4 bases short, with 14 bases between. The CDR3 covers 16 residues. This PCR relied on a set of 60 Vbeta primers and 13 Jbeta primers. TCRdb keeps only in-frame clones here, not all; method: immunoSEQ multiplex PCR. This sample yields fewer than 250,000 clones, of which 77% are seen a single time; 2% to 2.5% belongs to the top ten. This chain uses TRBV9 with TRBJ1-3; D gene ambiguous. This TCR was sampled from a woman under 40 in good health and CMV-seropositive. Sequencing used PBMCs. CDR3 sequence (DNA): TGTGCCAGCAGCGTAGAGGAGCTTCTATTCGGAAACACCATATATTTT. Protein: CASSVEELLFGNTIYF. The whole variable domain, remainder taken from reference TRBV9 and TRBJ1-3, is DSGVTQTPKHLITATGQRVTLRCSPRSGDLSVYWYQQSLDQGLQFLIQYYNGEERAKGNILERFSAQQFPDLHSELNLSSLELGDSALYFCASSVEELLFGNTIYFGEGSWLTVV.